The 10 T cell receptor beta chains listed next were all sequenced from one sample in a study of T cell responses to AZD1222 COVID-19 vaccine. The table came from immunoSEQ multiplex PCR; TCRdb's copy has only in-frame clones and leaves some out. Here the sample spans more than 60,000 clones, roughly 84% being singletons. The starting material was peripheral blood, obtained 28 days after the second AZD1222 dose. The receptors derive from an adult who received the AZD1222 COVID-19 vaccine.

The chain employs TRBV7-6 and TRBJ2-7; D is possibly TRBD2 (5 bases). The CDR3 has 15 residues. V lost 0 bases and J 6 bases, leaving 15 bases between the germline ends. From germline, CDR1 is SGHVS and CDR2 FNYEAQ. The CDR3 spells CASSLATSLGSEQYF. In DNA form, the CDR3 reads TGTGCCAGCAGCTTAGCCACTAGTTTGGGATCCGAGCAGTACTTC. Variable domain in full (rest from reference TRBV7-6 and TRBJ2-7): GAGVSQSPRYKVTKRGQDVALRCDPISGHVSLYWYRQALGQGPEFLTYFNYEAQQDKSGLPNDRFSAERPEGSISTLTIQRTEQRDSAMYRCASSLATSLGSEQYFGPGTRLTVT.

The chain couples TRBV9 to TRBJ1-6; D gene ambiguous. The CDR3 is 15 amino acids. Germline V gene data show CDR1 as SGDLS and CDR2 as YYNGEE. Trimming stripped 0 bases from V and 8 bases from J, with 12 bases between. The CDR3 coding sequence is TGTGCCAGCAGCGTAGCTCCCCGCACCCATTCACCCCTCCACTTT. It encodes CASSVAPRTHSPLHF.

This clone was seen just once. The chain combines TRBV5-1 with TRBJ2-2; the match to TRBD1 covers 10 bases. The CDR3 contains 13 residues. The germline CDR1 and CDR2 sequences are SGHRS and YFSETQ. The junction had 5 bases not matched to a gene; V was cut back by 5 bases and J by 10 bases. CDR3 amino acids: CASRRTGGEELFF. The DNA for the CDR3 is TGCGCCAGCAGACGGACAGGGGGAGAGGAGCTGTTTTTT.

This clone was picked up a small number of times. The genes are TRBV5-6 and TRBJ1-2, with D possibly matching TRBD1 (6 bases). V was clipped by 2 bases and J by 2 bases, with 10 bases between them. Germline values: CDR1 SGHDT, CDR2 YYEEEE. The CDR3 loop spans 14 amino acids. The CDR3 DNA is TGTGCCAGCAGCTTCCGGACAGCCAACTATGGCTACACCTTC. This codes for CASSFRTANYGYTF. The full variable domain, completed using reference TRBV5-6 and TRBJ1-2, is DAGVTQSPTHLIKTRGQQVTLRCSPKSGHDTVSWYQQALGQGPQFIFQYYEEEERQRGNFPDRFSGHQFPNYSSELNVNALLLGDSALYLCASSFRTANYGYTFGSGTRLTVV.

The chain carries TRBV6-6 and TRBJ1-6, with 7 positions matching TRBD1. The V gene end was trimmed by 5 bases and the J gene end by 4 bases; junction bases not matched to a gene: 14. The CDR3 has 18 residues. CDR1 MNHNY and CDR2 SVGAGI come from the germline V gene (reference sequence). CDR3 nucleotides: TGTGCCAGCAGTCTCATCCGAGCGCCGGGACAGTATAATTCACCCCTCCACTTT. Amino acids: CASSLIRAPGQYNSPLHF.

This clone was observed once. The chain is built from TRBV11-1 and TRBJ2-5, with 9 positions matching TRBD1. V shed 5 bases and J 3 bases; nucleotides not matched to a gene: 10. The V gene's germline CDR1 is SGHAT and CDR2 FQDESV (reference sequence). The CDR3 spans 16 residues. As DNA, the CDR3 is TGTGCCAGCAGCAAAGGGACAGGGCAGAGAGAAGAGACCCAGTACTTC. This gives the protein CASSKGTGQREETQYF.

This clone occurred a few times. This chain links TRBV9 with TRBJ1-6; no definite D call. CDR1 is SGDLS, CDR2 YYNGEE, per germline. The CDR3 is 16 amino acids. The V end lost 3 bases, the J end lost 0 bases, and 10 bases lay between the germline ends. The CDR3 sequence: CASSAAGSSYNSPLHF. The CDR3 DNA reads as TGTGCCAGCAGCGCAGCGGGGAGCTCCTATAATTCACCCCTCCACTTT.

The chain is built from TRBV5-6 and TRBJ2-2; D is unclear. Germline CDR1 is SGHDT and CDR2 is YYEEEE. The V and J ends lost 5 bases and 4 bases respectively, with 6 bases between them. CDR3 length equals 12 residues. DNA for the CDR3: TGTGCCAGCAGTCGTGCCACCGGGGAGCTGTTTTTT. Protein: CASSRATGELFF.

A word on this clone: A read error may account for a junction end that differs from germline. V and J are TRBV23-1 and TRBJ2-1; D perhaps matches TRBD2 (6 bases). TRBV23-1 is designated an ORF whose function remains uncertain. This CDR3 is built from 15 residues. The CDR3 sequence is CATSNGGMDYNEQFF. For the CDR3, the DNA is TGCGCCACCAGTAATGGGGGGATGGACTACAATGAGCAGTTCTTC.

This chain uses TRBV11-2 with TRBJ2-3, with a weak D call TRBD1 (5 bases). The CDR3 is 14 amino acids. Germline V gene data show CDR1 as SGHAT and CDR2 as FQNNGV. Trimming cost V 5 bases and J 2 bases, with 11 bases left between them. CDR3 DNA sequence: TGTGCCAGCAGCGTACAGGCGTTCACAGATACGCAGTATTTT. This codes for CASSVQAFTDTQYF.